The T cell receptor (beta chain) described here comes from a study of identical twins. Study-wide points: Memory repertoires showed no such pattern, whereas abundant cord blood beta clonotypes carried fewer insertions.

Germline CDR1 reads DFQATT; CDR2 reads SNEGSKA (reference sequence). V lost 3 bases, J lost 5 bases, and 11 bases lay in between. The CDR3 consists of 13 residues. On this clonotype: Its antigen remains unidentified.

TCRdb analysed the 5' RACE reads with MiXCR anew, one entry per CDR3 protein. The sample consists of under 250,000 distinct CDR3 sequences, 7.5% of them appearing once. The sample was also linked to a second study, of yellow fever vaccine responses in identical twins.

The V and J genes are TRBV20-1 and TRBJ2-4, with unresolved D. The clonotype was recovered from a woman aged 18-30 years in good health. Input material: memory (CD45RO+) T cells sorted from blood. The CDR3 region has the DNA TGCAGTGCTAGTCAACCCGGGCAAAACATTCAGTACTTC. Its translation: CSASQPGQNIQYF.